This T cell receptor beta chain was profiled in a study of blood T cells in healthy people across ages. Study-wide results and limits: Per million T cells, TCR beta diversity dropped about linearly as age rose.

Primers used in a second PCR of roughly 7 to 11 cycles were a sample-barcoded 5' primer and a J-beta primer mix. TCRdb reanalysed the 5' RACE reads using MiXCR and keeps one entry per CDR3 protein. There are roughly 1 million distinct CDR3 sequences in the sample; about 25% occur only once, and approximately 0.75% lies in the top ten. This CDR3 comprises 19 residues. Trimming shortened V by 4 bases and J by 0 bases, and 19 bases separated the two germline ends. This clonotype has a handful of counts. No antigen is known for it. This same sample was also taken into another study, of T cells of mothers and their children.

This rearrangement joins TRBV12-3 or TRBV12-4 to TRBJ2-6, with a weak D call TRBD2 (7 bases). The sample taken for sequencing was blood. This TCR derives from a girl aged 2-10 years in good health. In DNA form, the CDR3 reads TGTGCCAGCAGTTGGGGGGGCGGAGAACTAAGCTCTGGGGCCAACGTCCTGACTTTC. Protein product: CASSWGGGELSSGANVLTF.